This T cell receptor (beta chain) was identified in a study of glioma-infiltrating T cells. Amplification of TCR alpha and beta CDR3 regions from RNA used iRepertoire nested multiplex PCR. Tissue mRNA or PBMC total RNA, roughly 100-400 ng, went into one-step reverse transcription and amplification. Using its own MiXCR run on the multiplex PCR reads, TCRdb lists one record per CDR3 protein. The top ten clones hold roughly 45% of a sample with around 100,000 distinct CDR3 sequences, around 30% of them seen once. As regards this clonotype: Antigen specificity is unknown.

Study observations and caveats: Very few CDR3 sequences were shared between tissue and blood. Non-neoplastic patients had below-expected tissue-blood divergence, while all gliomas exceeded expectation.

Between the trimmed V and J ends, which lost 2 bases and 6 bases, there was a span of 20 bases. CDR3 length: 16 residues. Germline-derived CDR1 and CDR2 are DFQATT and SNEGSKA (reference sequence). Sequences were obtained from glioma tissue, nonneoplastic brain tissue, or PBMCs (not recorded which). This receptor was identified in a human donor with low-grade glioma or glioblastoma, undergoing nonglioma brain surgery, or in good health (not recorded which). The rearrangement joins TRBV20-1 to TRBJ1-5; D is possibly TRBD1 (6 bases). The CDR3 DNA sequence: TGCAGTGCTAGACGGGCCCACAGGGATGTGATTCAGCCCCAGCATTTT. Amino acids: CSARRAHRDVIQPQHF.